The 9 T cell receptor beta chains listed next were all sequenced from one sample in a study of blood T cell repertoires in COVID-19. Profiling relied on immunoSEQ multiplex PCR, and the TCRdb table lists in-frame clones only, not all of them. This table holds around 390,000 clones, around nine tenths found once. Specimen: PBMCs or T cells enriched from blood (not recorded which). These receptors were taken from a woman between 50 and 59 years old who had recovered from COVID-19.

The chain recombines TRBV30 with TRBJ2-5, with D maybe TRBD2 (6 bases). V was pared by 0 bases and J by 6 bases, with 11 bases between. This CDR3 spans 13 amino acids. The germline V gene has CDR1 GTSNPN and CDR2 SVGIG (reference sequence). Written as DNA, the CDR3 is TGTGCCTGGAGTGTACTACTAGCTAAGACCCAGTACTTC. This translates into CAWSVLLAKTQYF.

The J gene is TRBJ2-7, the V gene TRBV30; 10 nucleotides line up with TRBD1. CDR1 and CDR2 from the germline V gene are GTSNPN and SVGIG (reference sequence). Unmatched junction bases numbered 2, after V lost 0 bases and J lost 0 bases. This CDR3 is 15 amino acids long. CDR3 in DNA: TGTGCCTGGAGTGTGGGACAGGGGCCCTCCTACGAGCAGTACTTC. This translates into CAWSVGQGPSYEQYF.

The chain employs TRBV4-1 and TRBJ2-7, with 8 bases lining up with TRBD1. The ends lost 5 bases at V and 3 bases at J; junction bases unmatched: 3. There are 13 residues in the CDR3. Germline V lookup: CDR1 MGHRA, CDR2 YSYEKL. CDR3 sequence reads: CASSSGQGYEQYF. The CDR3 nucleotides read TGCGCCAGCAGCTCCGGACAGGGCTACGAGCAGTACTTC.

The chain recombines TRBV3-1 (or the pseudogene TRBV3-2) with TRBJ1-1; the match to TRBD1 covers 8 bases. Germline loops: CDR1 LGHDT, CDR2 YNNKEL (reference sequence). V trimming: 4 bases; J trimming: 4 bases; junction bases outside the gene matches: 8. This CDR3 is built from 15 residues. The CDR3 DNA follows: TGTGCCAGCAGCCCCCGACAGGGGTGGAGCACTGAAGCTTTCTTT. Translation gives CASSPRQGWSTEAFF.

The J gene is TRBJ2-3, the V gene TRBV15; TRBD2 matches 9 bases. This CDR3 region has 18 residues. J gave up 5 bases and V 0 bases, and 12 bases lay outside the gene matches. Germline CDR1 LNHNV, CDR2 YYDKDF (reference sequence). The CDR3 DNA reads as TGTGCCACCAGCAGAGATCCGAGAGCGGGGGGCTCCCAAGATACGCAGTATTTT. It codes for CATSRDPRAGGSQDTQYF.

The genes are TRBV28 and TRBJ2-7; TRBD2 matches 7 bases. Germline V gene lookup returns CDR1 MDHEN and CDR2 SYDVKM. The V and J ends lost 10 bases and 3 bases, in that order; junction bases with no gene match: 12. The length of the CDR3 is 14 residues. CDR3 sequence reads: CATQRAGDLYEQYF. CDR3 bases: TGTGCCACCCAAAGGGCGGGGGACCTCTACGAGCAGTACTTC.

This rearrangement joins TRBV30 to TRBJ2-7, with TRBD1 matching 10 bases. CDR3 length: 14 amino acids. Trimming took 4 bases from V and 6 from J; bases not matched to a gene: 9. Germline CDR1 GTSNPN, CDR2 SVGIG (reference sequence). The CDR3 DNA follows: TGTGCCTGGAACACGGGACAGGGGTCCACCGAGCAGTACTTC. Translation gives CAWNTGQGSTEQYF.

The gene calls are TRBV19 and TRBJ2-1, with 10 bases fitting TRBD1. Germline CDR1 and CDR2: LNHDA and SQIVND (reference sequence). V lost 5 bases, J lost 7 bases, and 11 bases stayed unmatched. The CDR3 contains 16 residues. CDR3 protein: CASSDERGQGSNEQFF. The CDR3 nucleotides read TGTGCCAGTAGTGACGAGAGGGGACAGGGGAGTAATGAGCAGTTCTTC.

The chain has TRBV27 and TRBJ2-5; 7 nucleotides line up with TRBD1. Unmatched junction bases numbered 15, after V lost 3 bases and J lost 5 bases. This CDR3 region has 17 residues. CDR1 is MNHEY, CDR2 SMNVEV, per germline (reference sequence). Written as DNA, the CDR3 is TGTGCCAGCAGTTTGGGGTGGGACGCCAGGGGGTTCGAGACCCAGTACTTC. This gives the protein CASSLGWDARGFETQYF.